This TCR beta chain was recorded in a study of blood T cell repertoires in COVID-19. Germline lookup yields CDR1 SGHRS and CDR2 YFSETQ. This CDR3 contains 13 residues. Trimming cost V 7 bases and J 6 bases, with 16 bases left between them. The study drew participants aged about 18 to 89 years from approximately 23 US areas. Donors were grouped by their self-reported clinical history. Under the authors' procedure: For nucleated cells, counts were estimated from reference gene primer amplification. The protocol was immunoSEQ multiplex PCR, while the TCRdb copy is restricted to in-frame clones and leaves out a portion. That table supplies the V and J calls and clone size; D and trimming were determined from the DNA. This sample has 250,000 or so clones, with around 88% found just once.

The J gene is TRBJ1-2, the V gene TRBV5-1; D gene ambiguous. The sequenced sample was PBMCs or T cells enriched from blood (not recorded which). The TCR originated in a middle-aged woman with acute COVID-19. CDR3 loop: CASRRGDKDGYTF. Here the CDR3 DNA reads TGCGCCAGCCGCCGGGGAGATAAGGATGGCTACACCTTC.